This T cell receptor beta chain appears in the sequencing data of a study of blood T cell repertoires in COVID-19. The ends were cut back, 0 bases at V and 2 bases at J, with 12 bases in the middle. The CDR3 contains 15 residues. Germline V gives CDR1 SGHRS, CDR2 YFSETQ. This clone showed up just once. The method was immunoSEQ multiplex PCR; TCRdb's version includes in-frame clones alone and lacks a portion of them. The table lists about 200,000 clones, roughly 84% of them singletons. This TCR derives from a man in his forties who had recovered from COVID-19. The sequencing sample was made of PBMCs or T cells enriched from blood (not recorded which). The rearrangement joins TRBV5-1 to TRBJ2-7; possible D gene TRBD1, 6 bases. The CDR3 spells CASSLATGFTYEQYF. CDR3 bases: TGCGCCAGCAGCTTGGCGACAGGTTTTACCTACGAGCAGTACTTC.